These T cell receptor beta chains were read from a single sample in a study of blood T cells in healthy people across ages. MiXCR, applied by TCRdb to the 5' RACE reads, yields one record per CDR3 protein. Altogether some 1,500,000 distinct CDR3 sequences are present, under 55% being singletons, with the ten largest covering around 4%. Specimen: blood. The receptors come from a woman between 18 and 30 years old in good health. The CDR3 runs from the conserved cysteine through the conserved F or W. D genes are given only for firm matches. Only some rows state a clone size, as once, few, many or a class for expanded clones.

TRBJ2-3,.,.,TRBV24-1,CATSDRQSTDTQYF,TGTGCCACCAGTGATCGACAGAGCACAGATACGCAGTATTTT
TRBJ2-7,.,.,TRBV3-1,CASGGLRSYEQYF,TGTGCCAGCGGGGGATTACGCTCCTACGAGCAGTACTTC
TRBJ1-3,many,.,TRBV4-3,CASSQVASSSGNTIYF,TGCGCCAGCAGCCAAGTTGCATCTTCCTCTGGAAACACCATATATTTT
TRBJ2-2,.,TRBD2,TRBV3-1,CASSQDQWEGVTGELFF,TGTGCCAGCAGCCAAGATCAGTGGGAGGGCGTTACCGGGGAGCTGTTTTTT
TRBJ2-7,few,TRBD2,TRBV27,CASSFGGAPFYEQYF,TGTGCCAGCAGTTTCGGGGGGGCACCCTTCTACGAGCAGTACTTC
TRBJ2-2,.,.,TRBV5-1,CASSLATGANTGELFF,TGCGCCAGCAGCTTGGCTACGGGCGCGAACACCGGGGAGCTGTTTTTT
TRBJ1-5,.,.,TRBV6-5,CASRLTDNQPQHF,TGTGCCAGCAGGCTCACGGACAATCAGCCCCAGCATTTT
TRBJ1-4,.,TRBD1,TRBV6-5,CASSKGQHEKLFF,TGTGCCAGCAGTAAGGGACAGCATGAAAAACTGTTTTTT
TRBJ2-1,.,.,TRBV7-9,CASSPRELLREQFF,TGTGCCAGCAGCCCTCGGGAGCTCCTTCGAGAGCAGTTCTTC
TRBJ2-1,.,.,TRBV7-2,CASSLGGQDNEQFF,TGTGCCAGCAGCTTAGGGGGACAAGACAATGAGCAGTTCTTC
TRBJ2-7,.,.,TRBV20-1,CSASLGGKGDEQYF,TGCAGTGCTAGTTTGGGCGGGAAAGGGGACGAGCAGTACTTC
TRBJ2-1,few,TRBD2,TRBV4-3,CASSREGLSYNEQFF,TGCGCCAGCAGCCGCGAGGGACTATCCTACAATGAGCAGTTCTTC
TRBJ2-3,few,.,TRBV6-5,CASSDVSGNEQYF,TGTGCCAGCAGTGACGTCAGTGGTAACGAGCAGTATTTT
TRBJ2-1,.,TRBD2,TRBV5-1,CASSLGYRGLAGANEQFF,TGCGCCAGCAGCCTCGGGTATCGAGGGCTAGCGGGAGCTAATGAGCAGTTCTTC
TRBJ1-1,few,TRBD1,TRBV5-6,CASRRQGRTEAFF,TGTGCCAGCAGGCGACAGGGGAGGACTGAAGCTTTCTTT
TRBJ2-7,.,.,TRBV28,CASRLGLYEQYF,TGTGCCAGCAGACTTGGGTTGTACGAGCAGTACTTC
TRBJ1-6,few,.,TRBV18,CASSPTTSYNSPLHF,TGTGCCAGCTCACCAACGACCTCCTATAATTCACCCCTCCACTTT
TRBJ2-1,.,TRBD2,TRBV11-1,CASSPGTSGRVTETQFF,TGTGCCAGCAGCCCAGGGACTAGCGGGAGAGTTACGGAGACCCAGTTCTTC
TRBJ1-1,few,.,TRBV9,CASSVAGSNTEAFF,TGTGCCAGCAGCGTAGCGGGGTCGAACACTGAAGCTTTCTTT
TRBJ2-7,once,TRBD1,TRBV24-1,CATSDAGTGKYNEQYF,TGTGCCACCAGTGACGCTGGGACAGGGAAATACAACGAGCAGTACTTC
TRBJ1-2,.,TRBD1,TRBV6-5,CASSWDREHGYTF,TGTGCCAGCAGTTGGGACAGGGAACATGGCTACACCTTC
TRBJ1-1,.,.,TRBV6-2/TRBV6-3,CASSYRLITQAFF,TGTGCCAGCAGTTACAGACTCATAACCCAGGCTTTCTTT
TRBJ2-7,few,TRBD2,TRBV6-2/TRBV6-3,CASSYTGTSDLWNEQYF,TGTGCCAGCAGTTACACGGGGACTAGCGACCTTTGGAACGAGCAGTACTTC
TRBJ2-1,.,TRBD2,TRBV6-4,CASSEAGGMNEQFF,TGTGCCAGCAGTGAAGCGGGAGGTATGAATGAGCAGTTCTTC
TRBJ2-1,many,.,TRBV29-1,CSVVRDGLNEQFF,TGCAGCGTTGTCCGGGACGGCCTCAATGAGCAGTTCTTC
TRBJ2-1,few,.,TRBV19,CASSPYRIVSYNEQFF,TGTGCCAGTAGCCCCTACAGAATAGTATCCTACAATGAGCAGTTCTTC
TRBJ2-1,few,.,TRBV12-3/TRBV12-4,CASSLFTSYNEQFF,TGTGCCAGCAGTTTATTTACCTCCTACAATGAGCAGTTCTTC
TRBJ1-2,.,TRBD1,TRBV7-9,CASSIGGWGYTF,TGTGCCAGCAGCATAGGGGGCTGGGGCTACACCTTC
TRBJ2-3,.,TRBD2,TRBV27,CASSAGGADTQYF,TGTGCCAGCAGTGCCGGGGGGGCAGATACGCAGTATTTT
TRBJ2-2,.,TRBD2,TRBV25-1,CASSWGGNGELFF,TGTGCCAGCTCCTGGGGAGGGAACGGGGAGCTGTTTTTT
TRBJ2-1,few,.,TRBV25-1,CASSEFVRGSYNEQFF,TGTGCCAGCAGTGAATTCGTGCGGGGCTCCTACAATGAGCAGTTCTTC
TRBJ1-2,few,.,TRBV6-1,CATTGLAHGYTF,TGTGCCACAACCGGTCTCGCCCATGGCTACACCTTC
TRBJ2-3,many,.,TRBV12-3/TRBV12-4,CASSLRSGSTDTQYF,TGTGCCAGCAGTTTGAGGAGCGGGAGCACAGATACGCAGTATTTT
TRBJ2-7,.,.,TRBV30,CAWSVVGEQYF,TGTGCCTGGAGTGTAGTGGGCGAGCAGTACTTC
TRBJ2-5,.,.,TRBV5-1,CASSPAPGTFETQYF,TGCGCCAGCAGTCCTGCGCCGGGGACCTTCGAGACCCAGTACTTC
TRBJ1-2,.,TRBD1,TRBV10-3,CAISTTGDEDGYTF,TGTGCCATCAGTACGACAGGGGACGAGGATGGCTACACCTTC
TRBJ1-5,.,.,TRBV20-1,CSAPDPSGQPQHF,TGCAGTGCTCCTGATCCCAGCGGGCAGCCCCAGCATTTT
TRBJ1-1,.,.,TRBV18,CASSPTWNTEAFF,TGTGCCAGCTCACCCACGTGGAACACTGAAGCTTTCTTT
TRBJ2-7,.,.,TRBV7-9,CASSLQGGSEQYF,TGTGCCAGCAGCTTACAAGGGGGGAGCGAGCAGTACTTC
TRBJ2-1,few,TRBD1,TRBV20-1,CSARNQVGQGIYNEQFF,TGCAGTGCCCGGAATCAGGTAGGACAGGGCATCTACAATGAGCAGTTCTTC
TRBJ2-1,.,.,TRBV6-2/TRBV6-3,CASSLAASPNEQFF,TGTGCCAGCAGTTTAGCGGCCAGCCCCAATGAGCAGTTCTTC
TRBJ2-1,few,TRBD1,TRBV7-2,CASSLALGTGYNEQFF,TGTGCCAGCAGCTTAGCGCTCGGGACAGGCTACAATGAGCAGTTCTTC